This T cell receptor (beta chain) is from a study of shared clonotypes between healthy human individuals. Study in general: The study used three CD4 naive, three CD4 memory, two CD8 naive and one CD8 memory plate per donor.

Deep was the level at which the assay was run. Only in-frame clones appear in the TCRdb table, and some are missing; sequencing was by immunoSEQ multiplex PCR. The sample consists of about 100,000 clones, roughly three quarters of them appearing once. Donors were healthy HIV-negative adults without recently reported acute infections or vaccinations. Combining CD45RO+ cells with CCR7-negative CD45RA+ TemRA cells gave CD8 memory. Of note for this clone: Within the sample, other DNA sequences also encode this same CDR3.

CDR1 is MDHEN and CDR2 is SYDVKM in the germline V gene. This CDR3 has 16 residues. J was trimmed by 8 bases and V by 4 bases; bases with no gene match: 6. The J gene is TRBJ2-1, the V gene TRBV28; 15 bases fit TRBD2. This clonotype originated in a man younger than 45 in good health. The source material was memory CD8+ T cells sorted from blood. The subset here: CD45RO+ cells pooled with CCR7-negative TemRA cells. CDR3 in DNA: TGTGCCAGCAGTTCCCCGGGACTAGCGGGAGGTGATGAGCAGTTCTTC. Its protein is CASSSPGLAGGDEQFF.